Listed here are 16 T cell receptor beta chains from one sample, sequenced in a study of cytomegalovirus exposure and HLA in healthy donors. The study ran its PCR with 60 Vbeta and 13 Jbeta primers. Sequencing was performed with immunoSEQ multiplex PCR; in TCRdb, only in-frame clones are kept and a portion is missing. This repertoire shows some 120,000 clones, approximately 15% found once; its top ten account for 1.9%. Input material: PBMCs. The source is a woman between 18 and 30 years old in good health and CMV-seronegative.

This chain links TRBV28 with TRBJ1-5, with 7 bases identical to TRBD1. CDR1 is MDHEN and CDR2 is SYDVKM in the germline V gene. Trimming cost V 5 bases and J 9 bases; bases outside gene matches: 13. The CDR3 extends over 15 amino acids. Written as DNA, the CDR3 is TGTGCCAGCAGTGAGGAGGGGGCCGGGCATCGGCCCCAGCATTTT. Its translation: CASSEEGAGHRPQHF.

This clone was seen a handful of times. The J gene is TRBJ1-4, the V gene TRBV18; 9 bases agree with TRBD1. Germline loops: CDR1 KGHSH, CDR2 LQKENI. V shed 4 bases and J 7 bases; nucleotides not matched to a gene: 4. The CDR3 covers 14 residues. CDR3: CASSRTGEGEKLFF. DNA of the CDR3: TGTGCCAGCTCACGGACAGGGGAAGGTGAAAAACTGTTTTTT.

DNA of the CDR3: TGTGCCAGCAGCTCGCTGGGGGGTGGCAATGAGCAGTTCTTC. It encodes CASSSLGGGNEQFF. The rearrangement links TRBV14 to TRBJ2-1; possibly TRBD2 for D (6 bases). V shed 5 bases and J shed 6 bases, with 14 bases lying between them. The germline V gene encodes CDR1 SGHDN and CDR2 FVKESK. This CDR3 has 14 residues. The complete variable domain, with remaining parts taken from reference TRBV14 and TRBJ2-1, reads EAGVTQFPSHSVIEKGQTVTLRCDPISGHDNLYWYRRVMGKEIKFLLHFVKESKQDESGMPNNRFLAERTGGTYSTLKVQPAELEDSGVYFCASSSLGGGNEQFFGPGTRLTVL.

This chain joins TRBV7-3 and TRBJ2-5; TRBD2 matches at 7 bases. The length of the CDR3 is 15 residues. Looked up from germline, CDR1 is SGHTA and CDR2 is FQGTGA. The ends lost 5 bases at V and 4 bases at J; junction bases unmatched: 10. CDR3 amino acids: CASSPGDYLAETQYF. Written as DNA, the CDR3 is TGTGCCAGCAGCCCCGGGGACTATCTAGCAGAGACCCAGTACTTC.

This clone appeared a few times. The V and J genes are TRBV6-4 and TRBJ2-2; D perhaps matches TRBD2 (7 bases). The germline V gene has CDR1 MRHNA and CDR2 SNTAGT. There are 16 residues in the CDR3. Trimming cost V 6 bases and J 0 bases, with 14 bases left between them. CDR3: CASSRGAPPNTGELFF. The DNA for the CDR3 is TGTGCCAGCAGCCGGGGGGCTCCCCCGAACACCGGGGAGCTGTTTTTT.

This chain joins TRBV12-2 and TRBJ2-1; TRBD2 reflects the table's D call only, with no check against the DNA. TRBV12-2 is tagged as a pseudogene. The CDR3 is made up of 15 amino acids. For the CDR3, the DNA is TGTGCAAGTCGCTTTACTAGACCTTCCTACAATGAGCAGTTCTTC. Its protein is CASRFTRPSYNEQFF.

The CDR3 loop is CSVRGVMNTEAFF. The DNA of the CDR3 is TGCAGCGTCCGGGGGGTTATGAACACTGAAGCTTTCTTT. V is TRBV29-1 and J is TRBJ1-1; TRBD1 might be the D (5 bases). Germline V gene sequence: CDR1 SQVTM, CDR2 ANQGSEA. CDR3 length: 13 amino acids. Trimming pared 6 bases from V and 0 bases from J, leaving 11 bases between.

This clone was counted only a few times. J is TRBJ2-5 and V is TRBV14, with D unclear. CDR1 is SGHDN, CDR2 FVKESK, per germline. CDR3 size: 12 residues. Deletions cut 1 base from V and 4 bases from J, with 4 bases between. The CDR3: CASSQVRETQYF. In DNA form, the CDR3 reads TGTGCCAGCAGCCAAGTTCGAGAGACCCAGTACTTC.

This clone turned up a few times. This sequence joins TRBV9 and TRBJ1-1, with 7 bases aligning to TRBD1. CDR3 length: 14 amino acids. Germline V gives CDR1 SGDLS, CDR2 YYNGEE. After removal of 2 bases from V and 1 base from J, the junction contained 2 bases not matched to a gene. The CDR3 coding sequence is TGTGCCAGCAGCGTCGGGACAGCGAACACTGAAGCTTTCTTT. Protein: CASSVGTANTEAFF.

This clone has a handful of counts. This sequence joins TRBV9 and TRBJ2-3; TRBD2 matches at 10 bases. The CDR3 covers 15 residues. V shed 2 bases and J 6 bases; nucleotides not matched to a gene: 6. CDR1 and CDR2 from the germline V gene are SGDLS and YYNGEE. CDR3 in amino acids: CASSVSGGARDTQYF. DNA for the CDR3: TGTGCCAGCAGCGTCAGCGGGGGGGCCAGGGATACGCAGTATTTT.

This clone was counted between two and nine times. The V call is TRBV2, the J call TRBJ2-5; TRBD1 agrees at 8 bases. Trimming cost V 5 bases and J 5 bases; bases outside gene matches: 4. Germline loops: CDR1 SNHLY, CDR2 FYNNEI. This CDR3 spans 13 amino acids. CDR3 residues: CASSINRGETQYF. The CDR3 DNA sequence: TGTGCCAGCAGTATTAACAGGGGGGAGACCCAGTACTTC.

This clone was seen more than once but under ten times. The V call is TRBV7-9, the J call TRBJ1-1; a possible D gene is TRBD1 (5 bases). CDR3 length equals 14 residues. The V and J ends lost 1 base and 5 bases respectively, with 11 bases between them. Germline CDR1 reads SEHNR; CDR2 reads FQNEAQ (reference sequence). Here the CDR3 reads CASSLGGLGTEAFF. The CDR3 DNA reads TGTGCCAGCAGCTTAGGGGGCCTTGGGACTGAAGCTTTCTTT.

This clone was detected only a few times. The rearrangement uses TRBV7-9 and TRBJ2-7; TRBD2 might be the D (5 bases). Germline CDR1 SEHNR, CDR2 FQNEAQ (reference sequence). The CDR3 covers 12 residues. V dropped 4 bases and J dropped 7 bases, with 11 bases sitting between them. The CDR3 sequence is CASSSVTGEQYF. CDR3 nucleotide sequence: TGTGCCAGCAGCTCGGTCACGGGGGAGCAGTACTTC. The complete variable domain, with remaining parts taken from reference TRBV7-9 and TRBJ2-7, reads DTGVSQNPRHKITKRGQNVTFRCDPISEHNRLYWYRQTLGQGPEFLTYFQNEAQLEKSRLLSDRFSAERPKGSFSTLEIQRTEQGDSAMYLCASSSVTGEQYFGPGTRLTVT.

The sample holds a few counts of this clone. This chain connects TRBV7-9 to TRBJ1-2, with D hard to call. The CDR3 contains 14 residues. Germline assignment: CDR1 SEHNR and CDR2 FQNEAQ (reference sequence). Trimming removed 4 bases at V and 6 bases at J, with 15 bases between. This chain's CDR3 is CASSYRTGFNGYTF. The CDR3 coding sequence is TGTGCCAGCAGCTACCGAACGGGATTCAATGGCTACACCTTC. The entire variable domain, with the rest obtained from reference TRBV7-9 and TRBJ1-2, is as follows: DTGVSQNPRHKITKRGQNVTFRCDPISEHNRLYWYRQTLGQGPEFLTYFQNEAQLEKSRLLSDRFSAERPKGSFSTLEIQRTEQGDSAMYLCASSYRTGFNGYTFGSGTRLTVV.

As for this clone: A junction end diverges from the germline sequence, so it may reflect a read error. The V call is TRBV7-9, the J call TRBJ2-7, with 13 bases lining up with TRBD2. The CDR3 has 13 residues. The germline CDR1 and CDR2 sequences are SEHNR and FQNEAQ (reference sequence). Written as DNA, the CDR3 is TGTGCCAGCAGCCAAGGGGTCCCGGGACTAGCGGGGTTC. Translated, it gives CASSQGVPGLAGF.

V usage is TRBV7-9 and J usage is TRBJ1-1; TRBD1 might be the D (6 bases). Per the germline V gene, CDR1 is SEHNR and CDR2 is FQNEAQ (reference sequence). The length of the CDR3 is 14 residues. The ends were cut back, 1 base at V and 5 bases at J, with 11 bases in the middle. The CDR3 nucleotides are TGTGCCAGCAGCTTAGGGGGCCAGGGGACTGAAGCTTTCTTT. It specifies CASSLGGQGTEAFF. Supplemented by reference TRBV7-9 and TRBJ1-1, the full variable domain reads DTGVSQNPRHKITKRGQNVTFRCDPISEHNRLYWYRQTLGQGPEFLTYFQNEAQLEKSRLLSDRFSAERPKGSFSTLEIQRTEQGDSAMYLCASSLGGQGTEAFFGQGTRLTVV.